The 26 T cell receptor beta chains given below trace back to one sample, sequenced in a study of post-analysis software for immune sequencing data. Overall study results and limits: Compared with controls, patients had more of roughly 5 TRBV segments, including TRBV5-6, TRBV5-1 and TRBV20-1.

Antigens of these TCRs are unknown. Built from TCR beta cDNA, the libraries had unique molecular identifiers in them. TCRdb re-called the PCR reads through MiXCR, storing one row per CDR3 protein. Of roughly 870,000 distinct CDR3 sequences listed, about 57% are singletons. Sequencing input: blood. The receptors stem from a girl between 10 and 17 years old with multiple sclerosis.

This clonotype was seen many times. Its ends do not fully match the called genes, so a read error is possible. The rearrangement links TRBV5-1 to TRBJ2-5, with a possible D match to TRBD1 (6 bases). Germline loops: CDR1 SGHRS, CDR2 YFSETQ. The CDR3 length is 13 residues. The CDR3 is CASSWTAQETQYF. CDR3 DNA sequence: TGTGCCAGCAGCTGGACAGCCCAAGAGACCCAGTACTTC. The entire variable domain, with the rest obtained from reference TRBV5-1 and TRBJ2-5, is as follows: KAGVTQTPRYLIKTRGQQVTLSCSPISGHRSVSWYQQTPGQGLQFLFEYFSETQRNKGNFPGRFSGRQFSNSRSEMNVSTLELGDSALYLCASSWTAQETQYFGPGTRLLVL.

The chain links TRBV7-3 to TRBJ2-1; 13 bases fit TRBD2. The germline gives CDR1 SGHTA, CDR2 FQGTGA. Unmatched junction bases numbered 15, after V lost 1 base and J lost 9 bases. This CDR3 spans 19 amino acids. For the CDR3, the DNA is TGTGCCAGCAGCTTAAAGGTCGGGGCACTAGCGGGGGGGTTTGGTGAGCAGTTCTTC. This sequence encodes CASSLKVGALAGGFGEQFF.

V gene TRBV2 combines with J gene TRBJ2-1; 9 bases map to TRBD2. V dropped 4 bases and J dropped 15; count of bases not matched to a gene: 10. The CDR3 has 13 amino acids. Looked up from germline, CDR1 is SNHLY and CDR2 is FYNNEI. DNA for the CDR3: TGTGCCAGCAGTGCCGGAGGCGGGAGGGTTCTGTTCTTC. Amino acids: CASSAGGGRVLFF.

This chain connects TRBV4-1 to TRBJ2-1; the D is unclear. CDR1 and CDR2 from the germline V gene are MGHRA and YSYEKL. There are 16 residues in the CDR3. The V and J ends lost 4 bases and 0 bases respectively, with 13 bases between them. The CDR3 sequence: CASSLGRPSSYNEQFF. The CDR3 DNA follows: TGCGCCAGCAGCCTAGGCAGGCCTAGCTCCTACAATGAGCAGTTCTTC.

This clonotype was counted once. This chain uses TRBV7-2 with TRBJ2-5, with 12 positions matching TRBD1. With 4 bases clipped from V and 6 bases from J, the junction kept 18 bases outside the gene matches. The CDR3 extends over 19 amino acids. The germline gives CDR1 SGHTA, CDR2 FQGNSA. This chain's CDR3 is CASSSTGTGGPGGRKTQYF. In DNA form, the CDR3 reads TGTGCCAGCAGCTCAACCGGGACAGGGGGCCCAGGAGGCCGGAAGACCCAGTACTTC.

The chain joins TRBV7-3 to TRBJ2-3; the D is unclear. The CDR3 is made up of 15 amino acids. Deletions cut 5 bases from V and 7 bases from J, with 19 bases between. Germline CDR1 reads SGHTA; CDR2 reads FQGTGA. The CDR3 reads CASSPSHGWRNTQYF. The CDR3 DNA follows: TGTGCCAGCAGCCCCTCTCACGGGTGGCGAAATACGCAGTATTTT.

CDR3 bases: TGTGCCAGCAGTTTCAGCGAAAGCGAGCAGTACTTC. Amino acid sequence: CASSFSESEQYF. J is TRBJ2-7 and V is TRBV12-3 or TRBV12-4; no firm D call. The CDR3 is 12 amino acids. The V end lost 3 bases, the J end lost 6 bases, and 9 bases lay between the germline ends.

This chain links TRBV9 with TRBJ2-7; 7 positions match TRBD1. The trim removed 3 bases at V and 5 bases at J, leaving 8 bases unmatched. The CDR3 is 14 residues long. Germline loops: CDR1 SGDLS, CDR2 YYNGEE. As DNA, the CDR3 is TGTGCCAGCAGCGGGCCGGCAGGGGGTGACGAGCAGTACTTC. As protein: CASSGPAGGDEQYF.

The V and J genes are TRBV5-1 and TRBJ2-6, with D possibly matching TRBD1 (6 bases). CDR1 SGHRS and CDR2 YFSETQ come from the germline V gene. There are 12 residues in the CDR3. V was trimmed by 0 bases and J by 16 bases, leaving 11 bases between them. DNA for the CDR3: TGCGCCAGCAGCTTGGGGGCCGACAGGCTGACTTTC. Translating gives CASSLGADRLTF.

This clonotype was recorded only once. The V gene is TRBV7-9, the J gene TRBJ1-1, with D perhaps matching TRBD1 (5 bases). This CDR3 has 16 residues. Trimming took off 7 bases at V and 1 base at J, with 19 bases between the two ends. Germline loops: CDR1 SEHNR, CDR2 FQNEAQ (reference sequence). CDR3 residues: CASNSGSTAQNTEAFF. As DNA, the CDR3 is TGTGCCAGCAACTCAGGGTCAACAGCCCAGAACACTGAAGCTTTCTTT. The full variable domain, its missing parts supplied by reference TRBV7-9 and TRBJ1-1, is DTGVSQNPRHKITKRGQNVTFRCDPISEHNRLYWYRQTLGQGPEFLTYFQNEAQLEKSRLLSDRFSAERPKGSFSTLEIQRTEQGDSAMYLCASNSGSTAQNTEAFFGQGTRLTVV.

The chain joins TRBV29-1 to TRBJ1-2, with 9 bases lining up with TRBD1. This CDR3 spans 13 amino acids. J lost 1 base, V lost 7 bases, and 4 bases had no gene match. The germline CDR1 and CDR2 sequences are SQVTM and ANQGSEA. The CDR3 is CSGRTGDNYGYTF. The CDR3 nucleotides are TGCAGCGGCCGGACAGGGGATAACTATGGCTACACCTTC.

This clonotype has more than one count but fewer than ten. The V gene is TRBV29-1, the J gene TRBJ2-1, with D perhaps TRBD1 (6 bases). Germline CDR1 SQVTM, CDR2 ANQGSEA. CDR3 size: 16 residues. Trimming stripped 0 bases from V and 7 bases from J, with 19 bases between. This CDR3 is CSVEDLGAAGQNEQFF. The CDR3 nucleotides are TGCAGCGTTGAAGATTTGGGGGCGGCTGGGCAAAATGAGCAGTTCTTC.

The chain recombines TRBV20-1 with TRBJ2-5, with D possibly matching TRBD1 (5 bases). CDR3 length equals 12 residues. The V gene's germline CDR1 is DFQATT and CDR2 SNEGSKA (reference sequence). V lost 3 bases, J lost 2 bases, and 7 bases lay in between. The CDR3 sequence is CSARGRQETQYF. CDR3 coding DNA: TGCAGTGCTAGGGGGCGTCAAGAGACCCAGTACTTC.

The V and J genes are TRBV12-3 or TRBV12-4 and TRBJ2-1, with 8 bases aligning to TRBD2. Germline trimming cut 6 bases from V and 4 bases from J; bases unmatched to any gene: 11. The CDR3 loop spans 16 amino acids. The CDR3 bases are TGTGCCAGCAGCTACCGAAAGCGGGAGCTATACAATGAGCAGTTCTTC. Translated, it gives CASSYRKRELYNEQFF.

Only a few counts were recorded for this clonotype. This chain connects TRBV13 to TRBJ1-1; 7 bases map to TRBD1. Trimming took 4 bases from V and 4 from J; bases not matched to a gene: 6. This CDR3 has 14 residues. Per the germline V gene, CDR1 is PRHDT and CDR2 is FYEKMQ (reference sequence). In nucleotides, the CDR3 is TGTGCCAGCAGCTCTGCGACAGGGAGCACTGAAGCTTTCTTT. This translates into CASSSATGSTEAFF.

This chain uses TRBV6-5 with TRBJ2-3, with D possibly being TRBD2 (6 bases). The CDR3 totals 15 residues. Germline assignment: CDR1 MNHEY and CDR2 SVGAGI. V lost 2 bases and J 2 bases, leaving 11 bases between the germline ends. The CDR3 bases are TGTGCCAGCAGTTACGGAGGGTACAACACAGATACGCAGTATTTT. Its translation: CASSYGGYNTDTQYF.

The chain combines TRBV6-1 with TRBJ2-7; D assignment may be TRBD1 or TRBD2 (5 bases each). In germline, CDR1 is MNHNS, CDR2 SASEGT. With 7 bases removed from V and 3 bases from J, the gap between germline ends came to 13 bases. The CDR3 has 13 amino acids. CDR3: CASNGDRYYEQYF. Written as DNA, the CDR3 is TGTGCCAGCAACGGGGACCGCTACTACGAGCAGTACTTC.

This chain connects TRBV7-6 to TRBJ2-3; the D gene is possibly TRBD2 (6 bases). Trimming left V 4 bases short and J 0 bases short, with 14 bases between. Germline CDR1 is SGHVS and CDR2 is FNYEAQ. The CDR3 spans 16 residues. CDR3 sequence reads: CASSWGGISSTDTQYF. CDR3 DNA sequence: TGTGCCAGCAGCTGGGGCGGGATTTCTAGCACAGATACGCAGTATTTT. Full variable domain (outside the CDR3, taken from reference TRBV7-6 and TRBJ2-3): GAGVSQSPRYKVTKRGQDVALRCDPISGHVSLYWYRQALGQGPEFLTYFNYEAQQDKSGLPNDRFSAERPEGSISTLTIQRTEQRDSAMYRCASSWGGISSTDTQYFGPGTRLTVL.

The rearrangement links TRBV20-1 to TRBJ2-1; the D call may be TRBD1 or TRBD2 (6 bases each). The CDR3 sequence is 15 residues long. V lost 5 bases and J lost 1, with 15 bases in between. CDR1 and CDR2 (germline): DFQATT, SNEGSKA (reference sequence). The CDR3 is CSACPRGASYNEQFF. The DNA of the CDR3 is TGCAGTGCTTGCCCGAGGGGGGCTTCCTACAATGAGCAGTTCTTC.

V gene TRBV20-1 combines with J gene TRBJ2-1; 8 bases map to TRBD2. This CDR3 is 14 amino acids long. From germline, CDR1 is DFQATT and CDR2 SNEGSKA (reference sequence). The trim removed 5 bases at V and 3 bases at J, leaving 6 bases unmatched. The CDR3 DNA sequence: TGCAGTGCTCCCAGCGGGAGCTACTACAATGAGCAGTTCTTC. Translation: CSAPSGSYYNEQFF.

V usage is TRBV20-1 and J usage is TRBJ2-6; D is ambiguous. The germline V gene has CDR1 DFQATT and CDR2 SNEGSKA (reference sequence). CDR3 size: 14 residues. Trimming cost V 2 bases and J 0 bases, with 5 bases left between them. The CDR3, as DNA: TGCAGTGCTAGAAATCCCTCTGGGGCCAACGTCCTGACTTTC. Its translation is CSARNPSGANVLTF.

The J gene is TRBJ2-1, the V gene TRBV12-5, with D uncertain. Trimming stripped 2 bases from V and 6 bases from J, with 5 bases between. The CDR3 covers 12 residues. Germline loops: CDR1 LGHNT, CDR2 FRNRAP. CDR3 loop: CASGLRPNEQFF. Written as DNA, the CDR3 is TGTGCTAGTGGTTTGCGTCCCAATGAGCAGTTCTTC.

This clonotype was seen a handful of times. The chain joins TRBV5-6 to TRBJ2-4; 9 nucleotides line up with TRBD1. Germline CDR1 and CDR2: SGHDT and YYEEEE. This CDR3 spans 12 amino acids. The junction had 7 bases not matched to a gene; V was cut back by 4 bases and J by 14 bases. CDR3 sequence: CASSAGTGREYF. The CDR3 nucleotides read TGTGCCAGCAGCGCCGGGACAGGGAGGGAGTACTTC.

The V gene is TRBV20-1, the J gene TRBJ2-3, with D maybe TRBD1 (6 bases). Germline V gene lookup returns CDR1 DFQATT and CDR2 SNEGSKA (reference sequence). The V and J ends lost 0 bases and 4 bases respectively, with 20 bases between them. This CDR3 region has 17 residues. The CDR3, as DNA: TGCAGTGCTAGAGATTTTGGGAGACAGGTGAACGCAGATACGCAGTATTTT. It translates to CSARDFGRQVNADTQYF.

The chain uses TRBV7-9 and TRBJ2-1, with a tentative D call TRBD2 (6 bases). The ends were cut back, 3 bases at V and 0 bases at J, with 18 bases in the middle. The CDR3 is 18 amino acids. Germline lookup yields CDR1 SEHNR and CDR2 FQNEAQ (reference sequence). Written as DNA, the CDR3 is TGTGCCAGCAGCTTCGCTCTAGTGGGAGGCAGCTCCTACAATGAGCAGTTCTTC. This encodes CASSFALVGGSSYNEQFF.

This clonotype has ten or more counts. The chain uses TRBV10-3 and TRBJ2-1; 11 positions match TRBD2. With V trimmed by 7 bases and J by 6 bases, 5 bases remained unmatched. The germline V gene encodes CDR1 ENHRY and CDR2 SYGVKD. This CDR3 comprises 14 residues. Here the CDR3 reads CAIMIAGGSNEQFF. In DNA, the CDR3 is TGTGCCATCATGATAGCGGGGGGGTCCAATGAGCAGTTCTTC.